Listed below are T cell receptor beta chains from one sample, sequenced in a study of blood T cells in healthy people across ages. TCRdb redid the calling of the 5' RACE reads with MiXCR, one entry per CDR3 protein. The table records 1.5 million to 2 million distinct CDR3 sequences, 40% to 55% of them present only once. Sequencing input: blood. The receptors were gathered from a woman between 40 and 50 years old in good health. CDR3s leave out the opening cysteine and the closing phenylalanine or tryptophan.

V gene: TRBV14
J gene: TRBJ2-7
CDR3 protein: ASPPRELLFSSYNEQY

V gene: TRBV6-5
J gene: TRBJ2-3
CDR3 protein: ASIPAGGYTQY

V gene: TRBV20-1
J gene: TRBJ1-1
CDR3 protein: SASGTGRLNTEAF

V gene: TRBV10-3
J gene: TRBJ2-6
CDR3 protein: AISEPQRGVRAVPGANVLT

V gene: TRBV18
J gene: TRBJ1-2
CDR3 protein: TSSPRETNYGYT

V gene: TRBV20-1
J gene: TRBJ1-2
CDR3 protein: SARGVGVRYGYT

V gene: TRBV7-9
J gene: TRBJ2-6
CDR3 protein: ASSFYDTGASVLT

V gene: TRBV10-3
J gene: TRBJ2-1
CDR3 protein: AISEHQDGGGPNEQF

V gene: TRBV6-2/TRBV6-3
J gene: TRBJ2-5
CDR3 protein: ASRPRAAFQETQY

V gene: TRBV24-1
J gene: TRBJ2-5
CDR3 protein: ATSDLRPGGMETQY

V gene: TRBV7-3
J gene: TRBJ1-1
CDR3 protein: ASSLSPAMNTEAF

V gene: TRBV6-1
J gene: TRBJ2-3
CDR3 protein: ASEVSTDTQY

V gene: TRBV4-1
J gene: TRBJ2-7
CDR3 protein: ASSQVFGTSGTYEQY

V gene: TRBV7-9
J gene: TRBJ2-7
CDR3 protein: ASSSVRTGYEQY

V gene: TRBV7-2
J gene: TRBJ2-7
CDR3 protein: ASLRLTTPYEQY

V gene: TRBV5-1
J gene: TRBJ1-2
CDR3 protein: ASREQTTNYGYT

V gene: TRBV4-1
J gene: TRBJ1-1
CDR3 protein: ASSQDTRDREWIEAF

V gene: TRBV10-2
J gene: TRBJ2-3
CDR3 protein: ASGEVDTQY

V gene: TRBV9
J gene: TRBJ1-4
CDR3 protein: AGSVGPGVGENEKLF

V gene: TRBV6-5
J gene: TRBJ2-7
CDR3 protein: ASSYSQGPNSEQY

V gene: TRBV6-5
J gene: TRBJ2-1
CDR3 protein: ASSNLRGQLYNEQF

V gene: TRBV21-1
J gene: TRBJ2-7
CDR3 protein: ASSKEEGGGLYEQY

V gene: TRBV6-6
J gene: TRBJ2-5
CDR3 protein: ASSPLLGWAQY

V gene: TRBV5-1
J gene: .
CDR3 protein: ARSFQYSETQY

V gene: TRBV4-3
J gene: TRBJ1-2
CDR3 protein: ASSETGQGGGGYT

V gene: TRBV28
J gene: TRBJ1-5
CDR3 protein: ASSFQATQGVGPQH

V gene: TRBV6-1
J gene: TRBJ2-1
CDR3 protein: AGSEEFSRFNNEQF